One sample yielded the 3 T cell receptor beta chains listed below, sequenced in a study of early T cells in non-severe SARS-CoV-2 infection. TCRdb re-called the 5' RACE reads through MiXCR, storing one row per CDR3 protein. Of approximately 47,000 distinct CDR3 sequences in the sample, approximately 9% are singletons; the top ten hold about 5.3%. Sequenced here: whole blood, sampled at baseline. These receptors came from an adult who was a healthcare worker with PCR-confirmed SARS-CoV-2 infection or an uninfected control (not recorded which).

This clonotype was picked up many times. This chain joins TRBV7-8 and TRBJ1-5; D is perhaps TRBD1 (5 bases). CDR3 size: 14 residues. Per germline, CDR1 SGHVS and CDR2 FQNEAQ. The V end was cut by 5 bases, the J end by 6 bases, with 14 bases between. The CDR3 DNA reads as TGTGCCAGCAGCCCCTCAGGGTTTGGTCAGCCCCAGCATTTT. This codes for CASSPSGFGQPQHF.

This clonotype was observed at least ten times. The rearrangement links TRBV28 to TRBJ1-1; a possible D gene is TRBD1 (5 bases). Per the germline V gene, CDR1 is MDHEN and CDR2 is SYDVKM. The CDR3 is made up of 15 amino acids. Trimming removed 6 bases at V and 3 bases at J, with 17 bases between. The CDR3 coding sequence is TGTGCCAGCAGGCCATACGGGACTCTTTACACTGAAGCTTTCTTT. It translates to CASRPYGTLYTEAFF.

This clonotype was counted many times. J is TRBJ2-2 and V is TRBV6-5, with TRBD2 matching over 7 bases. The CDR3 covers 16 residues. After removal of 2 bases from V and 0 bases from J, the junction contained 3 bases not matched to a gene. Germline-derived CDR1 and CDR2 are MNHEY and SVGAGI. The CDR3 DNA sequence: TGTGCCAGCAGTTACACAGCGGGATCGAACACCGGGGAGCTGTTTTTT. Translated, it gives CASSYTAGSNTGELFF.